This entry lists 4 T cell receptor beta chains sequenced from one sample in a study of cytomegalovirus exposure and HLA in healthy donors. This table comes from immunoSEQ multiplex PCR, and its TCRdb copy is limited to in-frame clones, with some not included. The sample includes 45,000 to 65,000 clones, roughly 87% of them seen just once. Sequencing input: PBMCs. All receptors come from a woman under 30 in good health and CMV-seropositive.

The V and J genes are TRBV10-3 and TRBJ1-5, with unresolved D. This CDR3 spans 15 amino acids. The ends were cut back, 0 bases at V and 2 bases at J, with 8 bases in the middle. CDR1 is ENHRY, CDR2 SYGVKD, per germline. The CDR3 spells CAISESLSGNQPQHF. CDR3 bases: TGTGCCATCAGTGAGTCGCTGAGCGGCAATCAGCCCCAGCATTTT.

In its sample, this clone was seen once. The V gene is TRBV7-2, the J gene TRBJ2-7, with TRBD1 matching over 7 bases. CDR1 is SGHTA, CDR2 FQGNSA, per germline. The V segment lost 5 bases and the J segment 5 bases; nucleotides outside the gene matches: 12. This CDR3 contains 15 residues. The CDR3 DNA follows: TGTGCCAGCAGCGGGTTCCGAGGGGGCGCGGACGAGCAGTACTTC. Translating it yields CASSGFRGGADEQYF.

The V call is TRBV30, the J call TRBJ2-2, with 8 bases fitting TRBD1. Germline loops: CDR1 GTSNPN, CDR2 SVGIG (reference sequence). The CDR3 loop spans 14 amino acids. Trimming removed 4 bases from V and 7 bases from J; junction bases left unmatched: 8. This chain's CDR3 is CAWTTDRADGELFF. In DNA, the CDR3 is TGTGCCTGGACTACGGACAGGGCAGACGGGGAGCTGTTTTTT.

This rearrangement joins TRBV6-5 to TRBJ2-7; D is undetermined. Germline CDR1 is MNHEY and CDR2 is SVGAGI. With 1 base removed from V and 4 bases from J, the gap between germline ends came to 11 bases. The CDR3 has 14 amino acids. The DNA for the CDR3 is TGTGCCAGCAGTTACTTAGGAGCGAGGTACGAGCAGTACTTC. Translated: CASSYLGARYEQYF.